The next 20 T cell receptor beta chains were all read from a single sample in a study of low-dose radiotherapy and immunotherapy resistance in tumors. With a constant-region primer and a V-primer adapter, TCRs were subjected to 20 PCR cycles of amplification. One entry per CDR3 protein, called by TCRdb with MiXCR from the reads. Altogether about 50,000 distinct CDR3 sequences are present, approximately 12% being singletons, with the ten largest covering roughly 6.2%. Documented time point: before trial treatment. The material was PBMCs, obtained before treatment. Every receptor here comes from a female donor with ovarian cancer.

The chain combines TRBV4-1 with TRBJ2-1; weak D call: TRBD1 (7 bases). The ends were cut back, 2 bases at V and 12 bases at J, with 26 bases in the middle. Germline V gene lookup returns CDR1 MGHRA and CDR2 YSYEKL. The CDR3 is 17 residues long. CDR3 region: CASSQPQHRGPGETQFF. The CDR3 bases are TGCGCCAGCAGCCAACCCCAACACAGGGGTCCGGGGGAGACGCAGTTCTTC.

The gene calls are TRBV5-1 and TRBJ2-7, with 8 positions matching TRBD1. Germline-derived CDR1 and CDR2 are SGHRS and YFSETQ. The CDR3 covers 15 residues. Trimming removed 3 bases from V and 0 bases from J; junction bases left unmatched: 5. CDR3: CASSWGTGTSYEQYF. CDR3 in DNA: TGCGCCAGCAGCTGGGGGACAGGAACCTCCTACGAGCAGTACTTC.

With regard to this clonotype: A read error likely explains this, since a far larger clone differs by one base. The rearrangement joins TRBV6-1 to TRBJ2-1; D is unclear. Germline V lookup: CDR1 MNHNS, CDR2 SASEGT. With 6 bases removed from V and 0 bases from J, the gap between germline ends came to 9 bases. The CDR3 extends over 14 amino acids. The CDR3 spells CASRACSSYNEQFF. The CDR3 DNA reads as TGTGCCAGCAGGGCGTGCAGCTCCTACAATGAGCAGTTCTTC.

The table lists this clonotype with a few counts. The chain recombines TRBV27 with TRBJ1-1; D gene ambiguous. V lost 3 bases to trimming and J lost 0 bases, with 11 bases between them. The V gene's germline CDR1 is MNHEY and CDR2 SMNVEV (reference sequence). This CDR3 spans 15 amino acids. CDR3 sequence reads: CASSFRSTMNTEAFF. The CDR3 DNA sequence: TGTGCCAGCAGTTTTAGGTCGACCATGAACACTGAAGCTTTCTTT.

The J gene is TRBJ2-7, the V gene TRBV6-6, with 7 positions matching TRBD1. This CDR3 has 14 amino acids. Germline V gives CDR1 MNHNY, CDR2 SVGAGI (reference sequence). V lost 6 bases to trimming and J lost 7 bases; unmatched junction nucleotides: 12. The CDR3 is CASRSRDRGWEQYF. The CDR3 DNA follows: TGTGCCAGCAGGTCCCGGGACAGAGGCTGGGAGCAGTACTTC.

This clonotype was recorded at least ten times. A read error may produce the germline difference seen at one junction end. The chain recombines TRBV5-1 with TRBJ2-2, with D possibly being TRBD1 (6 bases). The CDR3 sequence is 15 residues long. CDR1 and CDR2 (germline): SGHRS, YFSETQ. The CDR3 DNA is TGTGCCAGCAGCTTCCCAGGGACACTCACCGGGGAGCTGTTTTTT. This gives the protein CASSFPGTLTGELFF.

This clonotype was detected many times. The chain couples TRBV5-1 to TRBJ2-7, with D perhaps assigned TRBD1 or TRBD2 (5 bases each). The CDR3 has 14 residues. V was shortened by 0 bases and J by 3 bases, with 10 bases between the two germline ends. From germline, CDR1 is SGHRS and CDR2 YFSETQ. CDR3 DNA: TGCGCCAGCAGCTTGGTGGGACCGGGCTACGAGCAGTACTTC. Its translation: CASSLVGPGYEQYF.

The J gene is TRBJ1-1, the V gene TRBV29-1; no reliable D call. This CDR3 has 13 amino acids. V lost 7 bases and J 4 bases, leaving 16 bases between the germline ends. CDR1 and CDR2 (germline): SQVTM, ANQGSEA. The CDR3 coding sequence is TGCAGCGCCACGGGCGCGATTGGCACTGAAGCTTTCTTT. Translating it yields CSATGAIGTEAFF.

This clonotype was recorded many times. The chain links TRBV28 to TRBJ1-2; D unresolved. The germline V gene encodes CDR1 MDHEN and CDR2 SYDVKM. The CDR3 covers 11 residues. The germline V and J ends were trimmed by 7 bases and 0 bases, with 3 bases remaining between them. CDR3 sequence reads: CASTANYGYTF. The CDR3 DNA reads as TGTGCCAGCACCGCTAACTATGGCTACACCTTC.

This clonotype has a count of ten or more. The chain joins TRBV11-2 to TRBJ2-2, with 11 positions matching TRBD1. Per the germline V gene, CDR1 is SGHAT and CDR2 is FQNNGV. This CDR3 is built from 15 residues. Trimming cost V 5 bases and J 5 bases; bases outside gene matches: 4. This CDR3 reads CASSLGTGGTGELFF. CDR3 in DNA: TGTGCCAGCAGCCTAGGGACAGGGGGGACCGGGGAGCTGTTTTTT.

The rearrangement links TRBV6-8 to TRBJ1-6; TRBD1 is a possible D gene (5 bases). The V and J ends lost 0 bases and 8 bases respectively, with 14 bases between them. CDR1 MNHGY and CDR2 SAAAGT come from the germline V gene. The CDR3 covers 16 residues. CDR3 protein: CASSYSPGGGDSPLHF. DNA of the CDR3: TGTGCCAGCAGTTACTCTCCGGGGGGAGGGGATTCACCCCTCCACTTT.

There are many counts of this clonotype. This chain connects TRBV30 to TRBJ1-2; D gene uncertain. CDR1 GTSNPN and CDR2 SVGIG come from the germline V gene (reference sequence). The CDR3 is 14 amino acids. V lost 4 bases, J lost 14 bases, and 26 bases lay in between. The CDR3 bases are TGTGCCTGGATTTTGGGCTCTCGGCCCGGACGGACGACCTTC. Translated, it gives CAWILGSRPGRTTF.

To note about this clonotype: With a far larger clone one base away, a read error is the likely cause. The DNA for the CDR3 is TGTGCCAGCAGCCGGACTAGCGGGAGTGGAGAGACCCAGTTCTTC. Protein: CASSRTSGSGETQFF. The chain has TRBV7-9 and TRBJ2-1; 13 bases fit TRBD2. V was pared by 5 bases and J by 13 bases, with 11 bases of the junction left unmatched. In germline, CDR1 is SEHNR, CDR2 FQNEAQ (reference sequence). The CDR3 spans 15 residues.

This clonotype was counted ten times or more. The rearrangement links TRBV2 to TRBJ2-3; no firm D call. V lost 7 bases and J lost 6, with 8 bases in between. This CDR3 contains 11 residues. The germline CDR1 and CDR2 sequences are SNHLY and FYNNEI. The CDR3 loop is CASKKYDTQYF. The CDR3 coding sequence is TGTGCCAGCAAAAAGTATGATACGCAGTATTTT. Looking up the rest from reference TRBV2 and TRBJ2-3 gives the full variable domain: EPEVTQTPSHQVTQMGQEVILRCVPISNHLYFYWYRQILGQKVEFLVSFYNNEISEKSEIFDDQFSVERPDGSNFTLKIRSTKLEDSAMYFCASKKYDTQYFGPGTRLTVL.

V and J are TRBV5-5 and TRBJ2-1, with D maybe TRBD2 (6 bases). From germline, CDR1 is SGHKS and CDR2 YYEKEE (reference sequence). Trimming pared 2 bases from V and 8 bases from J, leaving 14 bases between. CDR3 size: 14 residues. Written as DNA, the CDR3 is TGTGCCAGCAGCTTCTTCGGGAGAGGGGATGAGCAGTTCTTC. Translating gives CASSFFGRGDEQFF.

The sample holds a few counts of this clonotype. The rearrangement links TRBV5-6 to TRBJ2-7; D is undetermined. The CDR3 is made up of 13 amino acids. Germline V gives CDR1 SGHDT, CDR2 YYEEEE. The V end lost 2 bases, the J end lost 3 bases, and 9 bases lay between the germline ends. The CDR3 region is CASSFGFSYEQYF. CDR3 DNA sequence: TGTGCCAGCAGCTTCGGGTTTAGCTACGAGCAGTACTTC.

At least ten counts were recorded for this clonotype. The chain links TRBV30 to TRBJ1-5; D is unclear. Trimming cost V 2 bases and J 4 bases, with 15 bases left between them. The length of the CDR3 is 15 residues. CDR1 is GTSNPN, CDR2 SVGIG, per germline (reference sequence). The CDR3 loop reads CAWSLGGGWNQPQHF. CDR3 DNA sequence: TGTGCCTGGAGTTTGGGCGGAGGGTGGAATCAGCCCCAGCATTTT.

This clonotype was counted many times. The chain carries TRBV19 and TRBJ2-5; D gene uncertain. V lost 9 bases and J 7 bases, leaving 15 bases between the germline ends. This CDR3 region has 12 residues. The V gene's germline CDR1 is LNHDA and CDR2 SQIVND (reference sequence). Written as DNA, the CDR3 is TGTGCCAGCGGCTGGGCCGGATGGACCCAGTACTTC. Protein: CASGWAGWTQYF.

As regards this clonotype: With a far larger clone one base away, a read error is the likely cause. The chain uses TRBV2 and TRBJ2-1, with 7 bases lining up with TRBD2. The V gene end was trimmed by 2 bases and the J gene end by 10 bases; junction bases not matched to a gene: 8. The CDR3 sequence is 14 residues long. Per germline, CDR1 SNHLY and CDR2 FYNNEI. The CDR3 region has the DNA TGTGCCAGCAGTGAAAGTGGGAGGGCCTACGAGCAGTTCTTC. Translating it yields CASSESGRAYEQFF. Variable domain in full (rest from reference TRBV2 and TRBJ2-1): EPEVTQTPSHQVTQMGQEVILRCVPISNHLYFYWYRQILGQKVEFLVSFYNNEISEKSEIFDDQFSVERPDGSNFTLKIRSTKLEDSAMYFCASSESGRAYEQFFGPGTRLTVL.

There are many counts of this clonotype. The rearrangement joins TRBV5-1 to TRBJ2-3, with D possibly being TRBD1 (6 bases). The CDR3 has 16 amino acids. The germline V gene has CDR1 SGHRS and CDR2 YFSETQ. V was clipped by 0 bases and J by 0 bases, with 11 bases between them. Here the CDR3 reads CASSLGPGESTDTQYF. The CDR3 DNA sequence: TGCGCCAGCAGCTTGGGTCCAGGGGAGAGCACAGATACGCAGTATTTT. The full variable domain, with the rest looked up from reference TRBV5-1 and TRBJ2-3, is KAGVTQTPRYLIKTRGQQVTLSCSPISGHRSVSWYQQTPGQGLQFLFEYFSETQRNKGNFPGRFSGRQFSNSRSEMNVSTLELGDSALYLCASSLGPGESTDTQYFGPGTRLTVL.